This record looks at one T cell receptor (beta chain) sequence and its context. These data come from a study of T cells in Graves' hyperthyroidism and ophthalmopathy. About the study: Peripheral blood sampling occurred at initial diagnosis, before any treatment.

Patients were excluded for uncontrolled infection, other autoimmune disease, pregnancy or lactation. CDR1 MDHEN and CDR2 SYDVKM come from the germline V gene. The CDR3 is 16 residues long. Deletions cut 7 bases from V and 3 bases from J, with 21 bases between. The investigators amplified TCR beta CDR3 regions from RNA transcripts. HTBI primers were employed in a first-round RT-PCR of the TCR CDR3. TCRdb itself ran the multiplex PCR reads through MiXCR, one entry per CDR3 protein. This table holds fewer than 450,000 distinct CDR3 sequences, 13% to 15% found once. The sequence was obtained from a woman aged 55-75 years with Graves' ophthalmopathy. Source material: blood. The chain combines TRBV28 with TRBJ2-5; the D gene is possibly TRBD1 (6 bases). CDR3 region: CASNGRTVKSKETQYF. CDR3 in DNA: TGTGCCAGCAACGGTAGGACAGTTAAGTCAAAAGAGACCCAGTACTTC.